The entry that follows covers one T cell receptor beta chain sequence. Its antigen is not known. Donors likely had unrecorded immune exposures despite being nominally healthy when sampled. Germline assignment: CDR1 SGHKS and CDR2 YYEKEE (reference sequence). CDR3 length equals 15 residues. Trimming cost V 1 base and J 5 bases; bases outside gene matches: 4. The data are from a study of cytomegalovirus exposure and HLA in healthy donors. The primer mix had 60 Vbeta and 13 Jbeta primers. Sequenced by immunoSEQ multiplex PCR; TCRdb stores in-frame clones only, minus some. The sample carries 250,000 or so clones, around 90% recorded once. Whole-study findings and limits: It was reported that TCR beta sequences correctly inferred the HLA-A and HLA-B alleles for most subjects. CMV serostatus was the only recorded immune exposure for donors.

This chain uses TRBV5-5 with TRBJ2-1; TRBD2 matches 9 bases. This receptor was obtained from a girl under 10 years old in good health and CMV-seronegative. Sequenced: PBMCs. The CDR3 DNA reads TGTGCCAGCAGCTTGCTAGCGGGATTAGACAATGAGCAGTTCTTC. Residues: CASSLLAGLDNEQFF.